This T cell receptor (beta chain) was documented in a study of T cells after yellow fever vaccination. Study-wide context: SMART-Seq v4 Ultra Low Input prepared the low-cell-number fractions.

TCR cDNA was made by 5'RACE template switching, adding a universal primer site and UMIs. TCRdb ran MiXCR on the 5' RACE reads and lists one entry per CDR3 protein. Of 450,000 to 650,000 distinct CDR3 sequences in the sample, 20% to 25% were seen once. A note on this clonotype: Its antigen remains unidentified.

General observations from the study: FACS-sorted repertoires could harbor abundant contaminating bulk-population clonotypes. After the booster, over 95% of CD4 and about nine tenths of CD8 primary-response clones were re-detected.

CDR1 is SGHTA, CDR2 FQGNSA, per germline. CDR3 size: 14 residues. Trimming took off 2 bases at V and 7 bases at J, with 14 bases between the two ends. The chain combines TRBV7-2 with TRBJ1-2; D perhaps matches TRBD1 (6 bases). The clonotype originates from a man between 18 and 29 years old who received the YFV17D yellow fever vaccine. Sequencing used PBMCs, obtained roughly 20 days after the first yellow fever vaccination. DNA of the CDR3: TGTGCCAGCAGCTTACACGGGGGCGCTTCTGGCTACACCTTC. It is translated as CASSLHGGASGYTF.